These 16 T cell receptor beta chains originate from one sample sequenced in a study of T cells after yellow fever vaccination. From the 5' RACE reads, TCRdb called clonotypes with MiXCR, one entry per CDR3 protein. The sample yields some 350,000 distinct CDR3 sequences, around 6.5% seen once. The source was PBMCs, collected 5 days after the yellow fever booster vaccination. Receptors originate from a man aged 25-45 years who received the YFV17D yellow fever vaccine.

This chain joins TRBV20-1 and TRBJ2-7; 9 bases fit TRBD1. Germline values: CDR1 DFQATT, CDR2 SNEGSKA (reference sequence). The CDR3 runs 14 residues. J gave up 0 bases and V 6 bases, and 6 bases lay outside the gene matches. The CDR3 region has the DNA TGCAGTGCGCCCGGGACAGGGTCCTCCTACGAGCAGTACTTC. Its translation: CSAPGTGSSYEQYF.

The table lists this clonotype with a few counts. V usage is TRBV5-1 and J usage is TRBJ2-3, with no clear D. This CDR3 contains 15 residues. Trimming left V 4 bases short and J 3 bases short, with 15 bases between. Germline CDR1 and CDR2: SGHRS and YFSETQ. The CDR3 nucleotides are TGCGCCAGCAGCCGCCTCTCTTTAGGTACAGATACGCAGTATTTT. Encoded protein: CASSRLSLGTDTQYF.

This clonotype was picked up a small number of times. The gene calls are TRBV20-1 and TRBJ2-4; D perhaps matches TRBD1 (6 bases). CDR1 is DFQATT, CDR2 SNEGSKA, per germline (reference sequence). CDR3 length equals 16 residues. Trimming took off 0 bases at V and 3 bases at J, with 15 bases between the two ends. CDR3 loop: CSARDLSQGIKNIQYF. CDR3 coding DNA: TGCAGTGCTAGAGATCTTTCACAGGGAATCAAAAACATTCAGTACTTC.

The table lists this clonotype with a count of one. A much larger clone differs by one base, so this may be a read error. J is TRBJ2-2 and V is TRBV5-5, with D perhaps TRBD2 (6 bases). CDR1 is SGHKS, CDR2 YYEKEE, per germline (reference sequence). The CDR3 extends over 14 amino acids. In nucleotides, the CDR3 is TGTGCCAGCAGCTTGGAGGACTACACCGGGGAGCAGTTTTTT. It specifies CASSLEDYTGEQFF. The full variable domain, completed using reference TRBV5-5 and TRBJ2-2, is DAGVTQSPTHLIKTRGQQVTLRCSPISGHKSVSWYQQVLGQGPQFIFQYYEKEERGRGNFPDRFSARQFPNYSSELNVNALLLGDSALYLCASSLEDYTGEQFFGEGSRLTVL.

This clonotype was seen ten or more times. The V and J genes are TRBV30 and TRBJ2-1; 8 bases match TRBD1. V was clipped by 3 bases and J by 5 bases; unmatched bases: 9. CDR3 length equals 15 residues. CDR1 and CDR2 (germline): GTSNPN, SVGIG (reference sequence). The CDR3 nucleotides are TGTGCCTGGAGGACCGGGACAGGTGTGAACAATGAGCAGTTCTTC. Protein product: CAWRTGTGVNNEQFF. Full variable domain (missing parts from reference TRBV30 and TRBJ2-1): SQTIHQWPATLVQPVGSPLSLECTVEGTSNPNLYWYRQAAGRGLQLLFYSVGIGQISSEVPQNLSASRPQDRQFILSSKKLLLSDSGFYLCAWRTGTGVNNEQFFGPGTRLTVL.

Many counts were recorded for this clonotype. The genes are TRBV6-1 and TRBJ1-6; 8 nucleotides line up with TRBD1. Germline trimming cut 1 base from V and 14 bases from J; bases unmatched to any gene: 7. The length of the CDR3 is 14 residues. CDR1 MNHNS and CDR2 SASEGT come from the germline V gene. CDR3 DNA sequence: TGTGCCAGCAGTGAAGATAAGGGGACAGGCACCCTCCACTTT. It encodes CASSEDKGTGTLHF.

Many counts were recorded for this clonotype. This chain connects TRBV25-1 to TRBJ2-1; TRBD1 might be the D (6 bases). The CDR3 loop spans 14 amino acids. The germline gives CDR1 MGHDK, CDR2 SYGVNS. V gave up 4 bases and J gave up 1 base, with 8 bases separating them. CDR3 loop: CASSAGQSYNEQFF. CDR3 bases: TGTGCCAGCAGTGCCGGACAGTCCTACAATGAGCAGTTCTTC.

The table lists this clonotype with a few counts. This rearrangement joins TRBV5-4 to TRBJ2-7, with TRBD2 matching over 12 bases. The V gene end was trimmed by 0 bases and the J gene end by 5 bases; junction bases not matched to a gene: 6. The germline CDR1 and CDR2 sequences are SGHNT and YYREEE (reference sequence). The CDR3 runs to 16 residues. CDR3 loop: CASSLGLAGGPDEQYF. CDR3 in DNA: TGTGCCAGCAGCTTGGGTCTAGCGGGAGGGCCCGACGAGCAGTACTTC.

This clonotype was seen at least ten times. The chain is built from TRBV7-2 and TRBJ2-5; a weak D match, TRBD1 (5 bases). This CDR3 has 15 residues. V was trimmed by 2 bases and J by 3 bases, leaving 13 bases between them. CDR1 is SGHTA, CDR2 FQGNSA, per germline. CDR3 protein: CASSLIVTGEETQYF. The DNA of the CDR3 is TGTGCCAGCAGCTTAATCGTAACAGGCGAAGAGACCCAGTACTTC.

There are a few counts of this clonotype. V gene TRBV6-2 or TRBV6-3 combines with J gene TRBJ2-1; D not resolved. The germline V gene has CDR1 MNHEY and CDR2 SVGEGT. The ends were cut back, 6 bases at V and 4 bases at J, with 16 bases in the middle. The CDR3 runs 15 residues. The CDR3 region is CASRELDRQYNEQFF. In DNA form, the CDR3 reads TGTGCCAGCAGGGAGCTAGATAGGCAGTACAATGAGCAGTTCTTC.

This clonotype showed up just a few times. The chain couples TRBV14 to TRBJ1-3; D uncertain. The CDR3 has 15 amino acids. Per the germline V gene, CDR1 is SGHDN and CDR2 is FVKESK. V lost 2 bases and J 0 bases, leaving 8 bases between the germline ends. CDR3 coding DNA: TGTGCCAGCAGCCAAAAGTTCCTCTCTGGAAACACCATATATTTT. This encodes CASSQKFLSGNTIYF.

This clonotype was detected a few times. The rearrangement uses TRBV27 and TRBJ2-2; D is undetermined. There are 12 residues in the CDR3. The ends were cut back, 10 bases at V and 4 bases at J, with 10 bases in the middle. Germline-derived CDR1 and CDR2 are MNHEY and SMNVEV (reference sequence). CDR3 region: CAILSGTGELFF. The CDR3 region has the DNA TGTGCCATCCTATCTGGCACCGGGGAGCTGTTTTTT.

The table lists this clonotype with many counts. CDR3 in amino acids: CSASAFQETQYF. The CDR3 DNA reads TGCAGTGCGTCAGCTTTCCAAGAGACCCAGTACTTC. V gene TRBV20-1 combines with J gene TRBJ2-5; D unclear. Germline values: CDR1 DFQATT, CDR2 SNEGSKA (reference sequence). V lost 6 bases, J lost 1 base, and 9 bases lay in between. This CDR3 has 12 amino acids.

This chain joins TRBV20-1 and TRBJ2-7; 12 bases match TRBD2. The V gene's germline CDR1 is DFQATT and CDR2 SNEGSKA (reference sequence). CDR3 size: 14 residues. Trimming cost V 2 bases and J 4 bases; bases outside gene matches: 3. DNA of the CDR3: TGCAGTGCTAGAATTACTAGCGGGAGGTACGAGCAGTACTTC. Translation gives CSARITSGRYEQYF.

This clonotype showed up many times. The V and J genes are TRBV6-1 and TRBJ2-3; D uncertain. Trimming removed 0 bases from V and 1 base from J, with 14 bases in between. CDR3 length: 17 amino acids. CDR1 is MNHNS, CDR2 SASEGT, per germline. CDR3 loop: CASSEAHAGLGTDTQYF. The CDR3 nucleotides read TGTGCCAGCAGTGAAGCGCACGCCGGTCTCGGCACAGATACGCAGTATTTT.

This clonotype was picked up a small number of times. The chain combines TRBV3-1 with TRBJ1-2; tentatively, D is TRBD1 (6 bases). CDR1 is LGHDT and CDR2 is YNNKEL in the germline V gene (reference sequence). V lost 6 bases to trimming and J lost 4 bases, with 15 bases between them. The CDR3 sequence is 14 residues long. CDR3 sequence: CASSRWQGPYGYTF. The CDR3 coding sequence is TGTGCCAGCAGTCGCTGGCAGGGGCCCTATGGCTACACCTTC.